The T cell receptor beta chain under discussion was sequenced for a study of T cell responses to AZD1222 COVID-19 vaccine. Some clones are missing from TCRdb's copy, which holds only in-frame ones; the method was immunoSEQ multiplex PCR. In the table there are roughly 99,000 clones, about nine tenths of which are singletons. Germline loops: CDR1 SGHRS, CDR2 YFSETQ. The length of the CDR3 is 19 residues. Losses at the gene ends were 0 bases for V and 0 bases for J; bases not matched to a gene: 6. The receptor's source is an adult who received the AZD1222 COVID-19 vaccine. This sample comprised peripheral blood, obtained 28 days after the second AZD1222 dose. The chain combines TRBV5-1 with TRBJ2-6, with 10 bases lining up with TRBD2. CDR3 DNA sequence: TGCGCCAGCAGCTTGGGTCTAGCGGGAGCCGGCTCTGGGGCCAACGTCCTGACTTTC. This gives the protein CASSLGLAGAGSGANVLTF.